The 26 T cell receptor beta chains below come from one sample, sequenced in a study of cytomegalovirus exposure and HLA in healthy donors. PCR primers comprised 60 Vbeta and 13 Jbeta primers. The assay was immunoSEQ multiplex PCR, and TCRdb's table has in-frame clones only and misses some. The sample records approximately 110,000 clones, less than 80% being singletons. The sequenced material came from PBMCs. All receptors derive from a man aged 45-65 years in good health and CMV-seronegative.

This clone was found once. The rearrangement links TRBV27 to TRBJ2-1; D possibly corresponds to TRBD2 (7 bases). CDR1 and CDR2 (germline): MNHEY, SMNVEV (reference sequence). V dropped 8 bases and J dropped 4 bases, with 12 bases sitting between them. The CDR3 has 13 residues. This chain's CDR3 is CASRGAGYNEQFF. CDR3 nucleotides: TGTGCCAGCCGGGGGGCCGGGTACAATGAGCAGTTCTTC.

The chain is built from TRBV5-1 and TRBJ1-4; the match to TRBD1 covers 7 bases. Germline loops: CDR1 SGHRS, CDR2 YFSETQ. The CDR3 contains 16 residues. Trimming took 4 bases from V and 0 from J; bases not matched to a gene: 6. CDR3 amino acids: CASSPHRGATNEKLFF. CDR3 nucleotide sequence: TGCGCCAGCAGCCCCCACAGGGGTGCAACTAATGAAAAACTGTTTTTT. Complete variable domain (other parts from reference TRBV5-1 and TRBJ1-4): KAGVTQTPRYLIKTRGQQVTLSCSPISGHRSVSWYQQTPGQGLQFLFEYFSETQRNKGNFPGRFSGRQFSNSRSEMNVSTLELGDSALYLCASSPHRGATNEKLFFGSGTQLSVL.

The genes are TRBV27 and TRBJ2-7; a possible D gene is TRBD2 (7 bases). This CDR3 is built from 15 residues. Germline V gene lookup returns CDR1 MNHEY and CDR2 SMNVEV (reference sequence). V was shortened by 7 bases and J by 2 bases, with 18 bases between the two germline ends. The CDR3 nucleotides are TGTGCCAGCACGGAGAGGGGGGGCGGCCCCTACGAGCAGTACTTC. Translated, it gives CASTERGGGPYEQYF.

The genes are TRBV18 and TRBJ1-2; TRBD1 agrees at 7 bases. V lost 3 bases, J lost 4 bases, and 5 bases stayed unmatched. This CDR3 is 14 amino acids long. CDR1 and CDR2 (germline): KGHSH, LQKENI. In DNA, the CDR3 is TGTGCCAGCTCACCTAAGACAGGGACCTATGGCTACACCTTC. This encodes CASSPKTGTYGYTF.

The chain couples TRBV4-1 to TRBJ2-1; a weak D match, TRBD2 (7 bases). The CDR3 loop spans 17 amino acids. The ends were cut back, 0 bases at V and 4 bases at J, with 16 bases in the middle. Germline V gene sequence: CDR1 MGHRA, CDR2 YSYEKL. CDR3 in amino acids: CASSQDGRGAGYNEQFF. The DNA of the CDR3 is TGCGCCAGCAGCCAAGATGGTCGGGGGGCCGGTTACAATGAGCAGTTCTTC.

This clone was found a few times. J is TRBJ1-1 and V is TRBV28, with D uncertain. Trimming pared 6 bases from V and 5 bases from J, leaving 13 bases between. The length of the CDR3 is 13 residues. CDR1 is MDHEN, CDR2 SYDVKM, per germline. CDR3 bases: TGTGCCAGCAGGTGGACTCTCGGGACTGAAGCTTTCTTT. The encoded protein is CASRWTLGTEAFF.

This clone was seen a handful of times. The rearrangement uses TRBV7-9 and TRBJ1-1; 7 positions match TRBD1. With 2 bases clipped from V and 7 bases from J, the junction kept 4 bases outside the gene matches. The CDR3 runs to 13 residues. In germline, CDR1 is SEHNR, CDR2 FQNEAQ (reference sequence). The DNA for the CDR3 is TGTGCCAGCAGCTTAACAGGACAGGATGAAGCTTTCTTT. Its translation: CASSLTGQDEAFF.

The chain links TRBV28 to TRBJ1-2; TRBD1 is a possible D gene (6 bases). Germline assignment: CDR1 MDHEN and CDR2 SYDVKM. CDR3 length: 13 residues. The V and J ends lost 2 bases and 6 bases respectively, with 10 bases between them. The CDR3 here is CASSLGGVDGYTF. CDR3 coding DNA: TGTGCCAGCAGTTTAGGGGGCGTAGATGGCTACACCTTC.

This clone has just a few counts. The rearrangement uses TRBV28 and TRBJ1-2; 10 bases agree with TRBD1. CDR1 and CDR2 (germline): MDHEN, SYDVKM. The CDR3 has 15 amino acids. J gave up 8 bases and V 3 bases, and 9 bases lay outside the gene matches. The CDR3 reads CASSLGTGDVRGYTF. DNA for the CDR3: TGTGCCAGCAGTTTGGGGACAGGGGACGTCCGCGGCTACACCTTC.

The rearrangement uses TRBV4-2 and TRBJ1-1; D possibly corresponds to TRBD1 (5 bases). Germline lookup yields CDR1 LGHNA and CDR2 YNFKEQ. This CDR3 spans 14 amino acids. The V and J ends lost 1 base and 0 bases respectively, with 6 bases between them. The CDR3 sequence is CASSQGGVNTEAFF. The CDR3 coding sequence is TGTGCCAGCAGCCAAGGGGGGGTGAACACTGAAGCTTTCTTT.

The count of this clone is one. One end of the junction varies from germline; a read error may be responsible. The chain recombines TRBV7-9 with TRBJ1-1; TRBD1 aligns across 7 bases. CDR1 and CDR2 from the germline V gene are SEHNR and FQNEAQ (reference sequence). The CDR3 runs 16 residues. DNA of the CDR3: TGTTCCAGCAACCCCACAGGGGCGGGCAGGAACACTGAAGCTTTCTTT. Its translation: CSSNPTGAGRNTEAFF.

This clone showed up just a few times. The CDR3 sequence is CASSFGTGGYEQYF. CDR3 coding DNA: TGCGCCAGCAGCTTCGGGACAGGGGGCTACGAGCAGTACTTC. J is TRBJ2-7 and V is TRBV5-1; 11 nucleotides align to TRBD1. Germline values: CDR1 SGHRS, CDR2 YFSETQ. The V segment lost 2 bases and the J segment 3 bases; nucleotides outside the gene matches: 1. This CDR3 has 14 amino acids.

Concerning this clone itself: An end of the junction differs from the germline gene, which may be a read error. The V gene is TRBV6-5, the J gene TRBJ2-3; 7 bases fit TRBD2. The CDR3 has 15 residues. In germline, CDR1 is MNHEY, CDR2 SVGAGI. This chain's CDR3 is CASSYGGGSTNTQYF. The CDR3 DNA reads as TGTGCCAGCAGTTACGGGGGAGGGAGCACAAATACGCAGTATTTT.

CDR3 sequence reads: CASSLGADTQYF. The CDR3 DNA sequence: TGTGCCAGCAGTCTCGGGGCAGATACGCAGTATTTT. The rearrangement uses TRBV6-7 and TRBJ2-3, with TRBD2 as a possible D gene (5 bases). TRBV6-7 falls under the ORF class, with uncertain function. The ends were cut back, 5 bases at V and 4 bases at J, with 7 bases in the middle. The CDR3 loop spans 12 amino acids.

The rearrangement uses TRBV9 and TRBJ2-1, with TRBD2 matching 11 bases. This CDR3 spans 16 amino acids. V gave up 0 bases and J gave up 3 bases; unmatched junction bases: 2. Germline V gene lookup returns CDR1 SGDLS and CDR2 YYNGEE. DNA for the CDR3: TGTGCCAGCAGCGTAGCTACTAGCGGGGGCTACAATGAGCAGTTCTTC. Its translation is CASSVATSGGYNEQFF.

The chain's CDR3 is CASSLRGREYGYTF. CDR3 coding DNA: TGTGCCAGCAGCCTCAGGGGAAGGGAATATGGCTACACCTTC. This chain links TRBV5-6 with TRBJ1-2; tentatively, D is TRBD1 (6 bases). V lost 4 bases, J lost 5 bases, and 15 bases lay in between. The CDR3 has 14 residues. CDR1 is SGHDT, CDR2 YYEEEE, per germline.

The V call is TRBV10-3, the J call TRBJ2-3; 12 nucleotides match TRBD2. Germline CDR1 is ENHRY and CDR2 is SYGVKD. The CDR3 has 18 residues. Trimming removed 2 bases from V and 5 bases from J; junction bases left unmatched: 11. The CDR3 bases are TGTGCCATCAGTGAGGGAGCTAGCGGGGGGGCCGGGGGAGATACGCAGTATTTT. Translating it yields CAISEGASGGAGGDTQYF.

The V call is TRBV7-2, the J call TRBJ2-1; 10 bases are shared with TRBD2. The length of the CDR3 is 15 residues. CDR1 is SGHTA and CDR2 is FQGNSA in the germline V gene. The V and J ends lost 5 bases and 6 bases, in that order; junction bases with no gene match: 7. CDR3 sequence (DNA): TGTGCCAGCAGCCTTAGCGGGGGGAGGGTCAATGAGCAGTTCTTC. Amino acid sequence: CASSLSGGRVNEQFF.

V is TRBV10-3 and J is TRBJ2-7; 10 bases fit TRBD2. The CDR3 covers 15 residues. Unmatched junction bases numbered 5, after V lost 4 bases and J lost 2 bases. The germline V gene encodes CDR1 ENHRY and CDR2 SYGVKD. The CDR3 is CAISASSGGTYEQYF. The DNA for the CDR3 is TGTGCCATCAGTGCCAGTAGCGGGGGGACCTACGAGCAGTACTTC.

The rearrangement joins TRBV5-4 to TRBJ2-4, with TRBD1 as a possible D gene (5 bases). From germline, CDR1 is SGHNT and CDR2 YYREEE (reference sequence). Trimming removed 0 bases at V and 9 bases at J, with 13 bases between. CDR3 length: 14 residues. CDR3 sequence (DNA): TGTGCCAGCAGCTTGGGGGCAGGGATGGGCATTCAGTACTTC. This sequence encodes CASSLGAGMGIQYF.

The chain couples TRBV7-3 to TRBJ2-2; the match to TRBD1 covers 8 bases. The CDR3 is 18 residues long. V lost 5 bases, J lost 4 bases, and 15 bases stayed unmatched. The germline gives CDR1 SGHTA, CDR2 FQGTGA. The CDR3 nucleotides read TGTGCCAGCAGCGCGATAGCGAGGGGGACAGGACGCACCGGGGAGCTGTTTTTT. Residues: CASSAIARGTGRTGELFF.

The CDR3 coding sequence is TGTGCCACGAGCCGGGACAGCCCTGAAGCTTTCTTT. It is translated as CATSRDSPEAFF. This chain uses TRBV10-3 with TRBJ1-1; 7 bases agree with TRBD1. J lost 6 bases, V lost 10 bases, and 8 bases had no gene match. Germline loops: CDR1 ENHRY, CDR2 SYGVKD. The CDR3 spans 12 residues.

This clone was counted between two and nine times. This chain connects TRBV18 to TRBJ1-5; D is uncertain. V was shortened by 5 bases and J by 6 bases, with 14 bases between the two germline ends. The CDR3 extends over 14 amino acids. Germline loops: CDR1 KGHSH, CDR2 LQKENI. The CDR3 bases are TGTGCCAGCTCATTACGGGGTGGGAGTCAGCCCCAGCATTTT. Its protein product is CASSLRGGSQPQHF.

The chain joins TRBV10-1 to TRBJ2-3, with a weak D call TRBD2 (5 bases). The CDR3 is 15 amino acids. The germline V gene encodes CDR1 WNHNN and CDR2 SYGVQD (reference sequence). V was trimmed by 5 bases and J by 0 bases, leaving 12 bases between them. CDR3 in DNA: TGCGCCAGCAGTACGGACTCCCAAAGCACAGATACGCAGTATTTT. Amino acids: CASSTDSQSTDTQYF.

The CDR3 bases are TGTGCCAGCAGCAGTCGGACAGCCGATACTCCTATCGGCTACACCTTC. Translation gives CASSSRTADTPIGYTF. The V and J genes are TRBV5-6 and TRBJ1-2, with D maybe TRBD1 (6 bases). Germline CDR1 SGHDT, CDR2 YYEEEE. Trimming removed 4 bases from V and 8 bases from J, with 24 bases in between. This CDR3 has 16 amino acids.

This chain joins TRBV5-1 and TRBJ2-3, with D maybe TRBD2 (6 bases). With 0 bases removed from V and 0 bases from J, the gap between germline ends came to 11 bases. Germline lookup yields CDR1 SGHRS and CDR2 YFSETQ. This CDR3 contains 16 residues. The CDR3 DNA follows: TGCGCCAGCAGCTTGGAGGCGGGGACTAGCACAGATACGCAGTATTTT. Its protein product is CASSLEAGTSTDTQYF.